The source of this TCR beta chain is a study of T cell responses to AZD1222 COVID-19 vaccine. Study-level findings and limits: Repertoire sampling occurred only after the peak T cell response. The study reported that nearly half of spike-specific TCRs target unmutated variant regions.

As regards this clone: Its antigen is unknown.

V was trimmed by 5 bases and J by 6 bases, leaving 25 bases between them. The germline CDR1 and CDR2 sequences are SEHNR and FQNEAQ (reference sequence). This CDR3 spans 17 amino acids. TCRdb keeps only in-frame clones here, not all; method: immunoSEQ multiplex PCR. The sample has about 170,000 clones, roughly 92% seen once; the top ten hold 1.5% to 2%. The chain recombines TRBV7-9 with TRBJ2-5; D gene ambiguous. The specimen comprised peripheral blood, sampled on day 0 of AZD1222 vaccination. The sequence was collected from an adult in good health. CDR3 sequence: CASSPRIGSDRKQTQYF. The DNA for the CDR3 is TGTGCCAGCAGCCCGAGAATCGGGTCCGACCGTAAACAGACCCAGTACTTC.